This T cell receptor (beta chain) was retrieved from a study of blood T cell repertoires in COVID-19. Study summary: Italy, Spain and the United States were the sources of the convalescent and acute COVID-19 samples. Sources were T cells, B-cell-depleted T cells, or PBMCs; the material itself was cDNA or gDNA.

In the source study's methods: It was from reference gene primer amplification that nucleated cell counts were estimated. Sequenced by immunoSEQ multiplex PCR; TCRdb stores in-frame clones only, minus some. That table furnishes V, J and clone size, whereas the DNA furnished D and trimming. In the table there are about 71,000 clones, 90% of which are singletons. Germline trimming cut 1 base from V and 2 bases from J; bases unmatched to any gene: 5. CDR1 MDHEN and CDR2 SYDVKM come from the germline V gene. CDR3 length: 16 amino acids. The chain is built from TRBV28 and TRBJ1-5, with 7 bases identical to TRBD1. Material for sequencing was peripheral blood. This clonotype was sampled from a woman under 30 with acute or convalescent COVID-19. In DNA form, the CDR3 reads TGTGCCAGCAGTTTATTTGGGACAGCAGGCAATCAGCCCCAGCATTTT. It translates to CASSLFGTAGNQPQHF.